What follows are 5 T cell receptor beta chains derived from one specimen sequenced in a study of regulatory dendritic cells for organ transplantation. The protocol was immunoSEQ multiplex PCR, while the TCRdb copy is restricted to in-frame clones and leaves out a portion. The sample lists just under 8,000 clones, about 70% occurring once. Their antigens remain unidentified. Sorted subsets were CFSE-labeled and cultured around five days with allogeneic dendritic cells. The material sequenced was memory CD4+ T cells from blood cultured with dendritic cells. Subset indicated: CD45RO+ memory T cells. The receptors here all came from a human donor in good health.

The chain carries TRBV19 and TRBJ1-5; no clear D gene. Deletions cut 3 bases from V and 0 bases from J, with 18 bases between. Germline values: CDR1 LNHDA, CDR2 SQIVND (reference sequence). The CDR3 is 18 residues long. CDR3 sequence reads: CASSISDFSTHSNQPQHF. CDR3 nucleotide sequence: TGTGCCAGTAGTATTTCTGATTTTTCGACACATAGCAATCAGCCCCAGCATTTT.

The chain uses TRBV11-3 and TRBJ1-4; 8 bases agree with TRBD1. The CDR3 has 16 residues. Germline assignment: CDR1 SGHNT and CDR2 YENEEA. V was pared by 5 bases and J by 6 bases, with 11 bases of the junction left unmatched. The CDR3 loop is CASSPREAGGHEKLFF. The CDR3 nucleotides are TGTGCCAGCAGCCCAAGGGAGGCAGGGGGCCATGAAAAACTGTTTTTT.

This clone has just a few counts. J is TRBJ2-2 and V is TRBV4-3; D gene uncertain. The CDR3 sequence is 16 residues long. The germline V gene encodes CDR1 LGHNA and CDR2 YSLEER. V was cut by 1 base and J by 2 bases, with 11 bases left in between. CDR3 loop: CASSQGPGYNTGELFF. CDR3 DNA sequence: TGCGCCAGCAGCCAAGGTCCAGGATATAACACCGGGGAGCTGTTTTTT.

Worth noting for this clone: Different DNA sequences within this sample yield the same CDR3. This chain links TRBV11-2 with TRBJ1-4, with D unresolved. The CDR3 covers 16 residues. Germline V gene sequence: CDR1 SGHAT, CDR2 FQNNGV. Between the trimmed V and J ends, which lost 5 bases and 8 bases, there was a span of 21 bases. The CDR3 loop is CASSLFDDPRLEKLFF. CDR3 bases: TGTGCCAGCAGCCTATTTGACGACCCGCGGTTGGAAAAACTGTTTTTT.

The chain employs TRBV6-6 and TRBJ1-2, with 7 bases identical to TRBD1. Germline V lookup: CDR1 MNHNY, CDR2 SVGAGI (reference sequence). Trimming at V came to 7 bases and at J to 6 bases, leaving 5 bases not matched to a gene. The CDR3 is made up of 12 amino acids. In nucleotides, the CDR3 is TGTGCCAGCACTCCGGACAGGAATGGCTACACCTTC. Translation gives CASTPDRNGYTF.